The present entry profiles one TCR beta chain with its context. The data derive from a study of blood T cell repertoires in COVID-19. Study-wide context: Acute and convalescent COVID-19 samples came from the United States, Italy and Spain. The analysed material was cDNA or gDNA that came from T cells, B-cell-depleted T cells, or PBMCs.

Participant ages covered about 18 to 95 years across about 25 US areas. TCRdb's table, derived via immunoSEQ multiplex PCR, lists solely in-frame clones and lacks some. Of over 120,000 clones in the sample, roughly 90% were seen once. The CDR3 has 12 residues. CDR1 is SEHNR, CDR2 FQNEAQ, per germline (reference sequence). V lost 5 bases, J lost 11 bases, and 15 bases lay in between. This sequence originates from a man aged 45-65 years who had recovered from COVID-19. Sample: PBMCs or T cells enriched from blood (not recorded which). V gene TRBV7-9 combines with J gene TRBJ1-1; D gene unclear. CDR3 loop: CASSENGVTAFF. Here the CDR3 DNA reads TGTGCCAGCAGCGAGAACGGGGTTACGGCTTTCTTT.